Below, one TCR beta chain is given with its context. The clone's antigen remains unknown. Base qualities are missing; no much larger clone stands one base away. The data stem from a study of T cell responses to AZD1222 COVID-19 vaccine (dated by TCRdb to the early 2020s). Some background on the complete study: AZD1222 recipients whose second dose came at about 4 weeks and those whose second dose came at about 12 weeks were combined into one group, since spike-specific TCR depth and breadth did not differ between the two schedules. Trial participants were enrolled by age into subgroups of 18-55, 56-69 and 70-plus years, and around 150, 28 and 57 TCR-sequenced participants, respectively, were included in these subgroups. A total of approximately 240 trial participants underwent TCR sequencing, of whom nearly 210 had received two doses of AZD1222 and some 25 had received two doses of the MenACWY control vaccine. Overall results and qualifications from the work: Most participants were white British and females outnumbered males, and the authors suggested that clonal diversity may have been underestimated. Because no day 14 peak-response samples were available, the repertoires could be characterized only after the peak T cell response. The vaccine-associated CD4 TCRs covered the entire spike protein, and the dominant responses fell in regions 160-218 and 743-854. Conclusions about previously exposed vaccinees are limited because only six or seven AZD1222 recipients were SARS-CoV-2 seropositive at baseline. Reportedly, close to half of the unique spike-specific TCRs recognized epitopes lying outside the regions that are mutated in the B.1.351 and B.1.1.7 variants. After two AZD1222 doses, both the breadth and the depth of spike-specific TCRs were significantly higher than at day 0 and than in MenACWY recipients. In the small 56-69-year group, the increase in depth fell short of significance, most likely because of low power.

The sample's time point label, decoded: baseline before first vaccination. The vaccinee samples were drawn from two UK trials, COV001 and COV002, one of which was a single-blind randomized controlled phase 2/3 trial testing AZD1222 (ChAdOx1 nCoV-19) in healthy adults. Trial participant PBMC samples were collected at day 0 and day 28 after the second dose for TCRbeta chain sequencing. V loses 0 bases of germline sequence and J loses 7 bases, and the interval between the two ends is 13 bases. Taken from the germline V gene, the CDR1 and CDR2 loops are SGHNT and YENEEA. From the cysteine through the phenylalanine, the CDR3 covers 14 amino acids. Just the 42-base CDR3 DNA is kept, in frame starting at base 1. The CDR3 regions of human TCRbeta chains were analyzed by immunosequencing. Processing in the source paper ran as follows. TCRs in the repertoires were matched against a reference library of SARS-CoV-2-specific TCRs that had been generated with the MIRA antigen-specificity platform. Breadth was defined as the fraction of unique TCRs that were SARS-CoV-2-associated, and depth was defined as the fraction of total T cells that were SARS-CoV-2-associated. Using the MIRA data, each spike-specific TCR was assigned both to the spike region to which the TCR was reactive and to a CD4 or CD8 class. Log10-transformed breadth and depth values were compared by one-way ANOVA with Sidak's multiple comparisons tests. TCRdb took over this immuneACCESS table, retaining in-frame rearrangements with V and J assigned. Such tables are incomplete; in checked studies, under half of the missing clones stem from an unresolved V gene, and the remainder is unexplained. The DNA was the basis for D and trimming; V, J and clone size are from that table. The sample yields about 140,000 clones; over 75% were counted once. Of the sample, 8% falls within the top ten clones.

The rearranged segments are TRBV11-3 and TRBJ2-7, with the D call perhaps TRBD1 or TRBD2, each one matching 5 bases. The sequences come from peripheral blood, collected on day 0 of AZD1222 vaccination. The TCR sequence derives from an adult in good health. The CDR3 protein is CASSLDGGPGEQYF. Here is the DNA: TGTGCCAGCAGCTTAGATGGGGGTCCGGGGGAGCAGTACTTC.